Below, 26 T cell receptor beta chains from the same sample are listed, as sequenced in a study of T-cell reconstitution after alpha-beta-depleted transplantation in children (dated by TCRdb to 2016 to 2017). Explained via the paper, the treatment or condition label denotes: allogeneic hematopoietic cell transplantation with graft depleted of TCRalphabeta T cells and CD19 B cells. Libraries were built with PCR. Data came from an Illumina HiSeq 2500. TCR libraries were prepared with molecular barcoding, using unique molecular identifiers to normalize TCRbeta repertoire quantification. Using fastp at Q25 and MiXCR, TCRdb reprocessed the public reads and kept productive beta chains. CDR3 protein duplicates are merged, each entry listing the most common genes and DNA. Recorded for this sample are approximately 650,000 distinct CDR3 sequences; around 14% of them occurred a single time. Jointly, the top ten make up 0.79% of the sample.

Sequencing used PBMCs, obtained before TCRalphabeta/CD19-depleted stem cell transplant. The receptors come from a girl aged 2 to 10 with congenital amegakaryocytic thrombocytopenia, due to receive a stem cell transplant.

This clonotype was seen a handful of times. The rearrangement uses TRBV2 and TRBJ2-7; 7 positions agree with TRBD1. J was trimmed by 1 base and V by 11 bases; bases with no gene match: 8. Germline assignment: CDR1 SNHLY and CDR2 FYNNEI. The CDR3 runs 13 residues. The CDR3 DNA sequence: TGTGCCGCAACGAGACAGGGATCCTACGAGCAGTACTTC. Amino acids: CAATRQGSYEQYF.

This clonotype was counted at least ten times. The chain recombines TRBV20-1 with TRBJ2-3; the D gene is possibly TRBD2 (6 bases). Deletions cut 2 bases from V and 0 bases from J, with 15 bases between. The CDR3 runs 16 residues. CDR1 and CDR2 (germline): DFQATT, SNEGSKA (reference sequence). CDR3 loop: CSARRGLAISTDTQYF. The CDR3 DNA follows: TGCAGTGCTAGACGCGGCCTAGCGATTAGCACAGATACGCAGTATTTT.

This sequence joins TRBV20-1 and TRBJ1-5; no firm D call. Trimming pared 3 bases from V and 4 bases from J, leaving 7 bases between. Germline loops: CDR1 DFQATT, CDR2 SNEGSKA (reference sequence). The CDR3 runs to 12 residues. CDR3 sequence: CSARARNQPQHF. The CDR3 DNA follows: TGCAGTGCTAGGGCTAGGAATCAGCCCCAGCATTTT.

This clonotype was seen only a few times. V is TRBV11-2 and J is TRBJ2-1; weak D call: TRBD2 (5 bases). Trimming removed 5 bases from V and 9 bases from J, with 14 bases in between. The CDR3 has 13 amino acids. Germline-derived CDR1 and CDR2 are SGHAT and FQNNGV. The CDR3 spells CASSPGVPVEQFF. The CDR3 DNA follows: TGTGCCAGCAGCCCCGGGGTGCCCGTTGAGCAGTTCTTC.

V and J are TRBV10-3 and TRBJ2-2, with D perhaps TRBD2 (6 bases). The length of the CDR3 is 13 residues. V gave up 6 bases and J gave up 4 bases, with 9 bases separating them. The V gene's germline CDR1 is ENHRY and CDR2 SYGVKD. Here the CDR3 reads CAISLSGTGELFF. The CDR3 DNA reads as TGTGCCATCAGCCTTAGCGGCACCGGGGAGCTGTTTTTT.

This clonotype was observed a few times. The rearrangement joins TRBV7-9 to TRBJ2-3; maybe TRBD2 (6 bases). This CDR3 region has 17 residues. Germline values: CDR1 SEHNR, CDR2 FQNEAQ (reference sequence). V lost 4 bases, J lost 2 bases, and 19 bases lay in between. The CDR3 region has the DNA TGTGCCAGCAGCTCCCGTAGCGGAAAGACAATCACAGATACGCAGTATTTT. This sequence encodes CASSSRSGKTITDTQYF.

This clonotype was observed once. This chain joins TRBV5-1 and TRBJ2-7; the D gene could be TRBD1 or TRBD2 (5 bases each). V lost 7 bases to trimming and J lost 6 bases, with 23 bases between them. This CDR3 is built from 15 residues. Germline values: CDR1 SGHRS, CDR2 YFSETQ. This CDR3 reads CASGSRPMGPGEQYF. The CDR3 DNA sequence: TGCGCCAGCGGCTCCCGCCCGATGGGACCTGGCGAGCAGTACTTC.

This clonotype was picked up many times. V gene TRBV20-1 combines with J gene TRBJ2-1; no definite D call. Germline CDR1 is DFQATT and CDR2 is SNEGSKA (reference sequence). The CDR3 extends over 13 amino acids. The DNA for the CDR3 is TGCCAGTGCCGCTTGCCGGACCACAATGAGCAGTTCTTC. Amino acids: CQCRLPDHNEQFF.

This clonotype occurred many times. The chain recombines TRBV2 with TRBJ2-3; 7 bases agree with TRBD2. CDR3 size: 14 residues. J was trimmed by 6 bases and V by 9 bases; bases with no gene match: 12. Germline CDR1 reads SNHLY; CDR2 reads FYNNEI. DNA for the CDR3: TGTGCCAGGGGGGATCTCAAGCGGGACGATACGCAGTATTTT. It encodes CARGDLKRDDTQYF.

The gene calls are TRBV5-6 and TRBJ2-1, with TRBD1 matching 10 bases. This CDR3 contains 20 residues. V was pared by 4 bases and J by 1 base, with 17 bases of the junction left unmatched. Germline-derived CDR1 and CDR2 are SGHDT and YYEEEE. CDR3 loop: CASSLRTGGLSGFSYNEQFF. CDR3 DNA sequence: TGTGCCAGCAGCCTTAGGACAGGGGGACTTAGCGGGTTTTCCTACAATGAGCAGTTCTTC.

This clonotype occurred a few times. This chain uses TRBV6-1 with TRBJ2-3; possible D gene TRBD1, 6 bases. CDR3 length: 15 residues. CDR1 is MNHNS, CDR2 SASEGT, per germline. V shed 6 bases and J shed 4 bases, with 17 bases lying between them. CDR3 in amino acids: CASRLPYRAADTQYF. CDR3 DNA sequence: TGTGCCAGCAGGCTGCCTTACAGGGCGGCAGATACGCAGTATTTT.

This clonotype was seen at least ten times. The rearrangement uses TRBV7-8 and TRBJ2-1; 15 bases match TRBD2. The CDR3 runs to 15 residues. Germline assignment: CDR1 SGHVS and CDR2 FQNEAQ. The ends lost 3 bases at V and 15 bases at J; junction bases unmatched: 9. The CDR3 loop is CASSFQSGLAGGVFF. The CDR3, as DNA: TGTGCCAGCAGCTTTCAAAGCGGACTAGCGGGAGGGGTGTTCTTC.

This clonotype has more than one count but fewer than ten. This chain uses TRBV28 with TRBJ1-5; D not resolved. Trimming cost V 8 bases and J 3 bases, with 5 bases left between them. Germline V gives CDR1 MDHEN, CDR2 SYDVKM. CDR3 length: 11 amino acids. The CDR3 region is CASQTNQPQHF. CDR3 coding DNA: TGTGCCAGCCAGACCAATCAGCCCCAGCATTTT.

This clonotype was observed many times. The rearrangement uses TRBV28 and TRBJ1-1; TRBD1 matches 7 bases. Germline V gene lookup returns CDR1 MDHEN and CDR2 SYDVKM. The CDR3 is 15 amino acids. Trimming cost V 7 bases and J 5 bases; bases outside gene matches: 13. The CDR3 protein is CASTLGKGAGTEAFF. CDR3 DNA sequence: TGTGCCAGCACCCTGGGTAAGGGGGCAGGGACTGAAGCTTTCTTT.

This clonotype was found many times. V and J are TRBV3-1 and TRBJ2-4; TRBD2 aligns across 12 bases. V was clipped by 4 bases and J by 3 bases; unmatched bases: 4. The CDR3 runs 16 residues. The germline CDR1 and CDR2 sequences are LGHDT and YNNKEL (reference sequence). DNA for the CDR3: TGTGCCAGCAGCCGAGGACTAGCGGGATACAAAAACATTCAGTACTTC. It is translated as CASSRGLAGYKNIQYF.

This clonotype was counted a few times. The rearrangement links TRBV28 to TRBJ2-1, with D perhaps TRBD1 or TRBD2 (6 bases each). The CDR3 consists of 15 residues. Germline V gives CDR1 MDHEN, CDR2 SYDVKM. Trimming removed 3 bases from V and 9 bases from J, with 18 bases in between. The CDR3 bases are TGTGCCAGCAGTTTTCGTGGGGGGCTGATTAGTGAGCAGTTCTTC. It is translated as CASSFRGGLISEQFF.

The chain links TRBV20-1 to TRBJ2-7; 8 bases agree with TRBD2. Germline-derived CDR1 and CDR2 are DFQATT and SNEGSKA (reference sequence). The CDR3 has 16 residues. V was clipped by 6 bases and J by 7 bases; unmatched bases: 20. CDR3 bases: TGCAGTGCCGCAAAATCAGCCGCGGGACTAGGAGGAGAGCAGTACTTC. Its protein product is CSAAKSAAGLGGEQYF.

This clonotype has more than one count but fewer than ten. V gene TRBV20-1 combines with J gene TRBJ2-3, with 7 bases lining up with TRBD2. CDR1 and CDR2 from the germline V gene are DFQATT and SNEGSKA (reference sequence). CDR3 length equals 14 residues. Trimming removed 3 bases from V and 5 bases from J; junction bases left unmatched: 8. DNA for the CDR3: TGCAGTGCTAGTGCGTCTAGCGGAGGAGATACGCAGTATTTT. Translated: CSASASSGGDTQYF.

This clonotype was detected a few times. The rearrangement joins TRBV10-3 to TRBJ1-5; D possibly corresponds to TRBD1 (6 bases). Trimming pared 2 bases from V and 5 bases from J, leaving 10 bases between. This CDR3 comprises 14 residues. Germline lookup yields CDR1 ENHRY and CDR2 SYGVKD. This CDR3 is CAISEEQGHQPQHF. The CDR3 bases are TGTGCCATCAGTGAGGAACAGGGTCATCAGCCCCAGCATTTT.

This clonotype was seen many times. This chain joins TRBV20-1 and TRBJ2-1, with a weak D call TRBD2 (5 bases). V was pared by 0 bases and J by 9 bases, with 18 bases between. The CDR3 loop spans 15 amino acids. Looked up from germline, CDR1 is DFQATT and CDR2 is SNEGSKA (reference sequence). CDR3 nucleotide sequence: TGCAGTGCTAGAGAAACTACTAGGGTCCTGAGTGAGCAGTTCTTC. Translating gives CSARETTRVLSEQFF.

V and J are TRBV2 and TRBJ2-7; D call uncertain. Per the germline V gene, CDR1 is SNHLY and CDR2 is FYNNEI. V was clipped by 2 bases and J by 5 bases, with 10 bases between them. CDR3 length: 13 amino acids. CDR3 residues: CASSEFSSHEQYF. In DNA form, the CDR3 reads TGTGCCAGCAGTGAATTCTCCAGCCACGAGCAGTACTTC.

This clonotype has at least ten counts. The V call is TRBV12-3 or TRBV12-4, the J call TRBJ2-1, with 10 positions matching TRBD2. CDR3 size: 18 residues. V lost 6 bases and J lost 0; bases outside the gene matches: 11. The CDR3 spells CASSPGASGSPSYNEQFF. CDR3 DNA sequence: TGTGCCAGCAGCCCTGGGGCTAGCGGGAGTCCCTCCTACAATGAGCAGTTCTTC.

This clonotype has at least ten counts. The chain recombines TRBV9 with TRBJ2-1; 10 bases line up with TRBD2. Trimming removed 3 bases from V and 13 bases from J; junction bases left unmatched: 13. CDR1 and CDR2 (germline): SGDLS, YYNGEE. CDR3 length equals 15 residues. CDR3 loop: CASSAVLAGLPAQFF. The CDR3 bases are TGTGCCAGCAGCGCCGTACTAGCGGGGCTCCCTGCCCAGTTCTTC.

In its sample, this clonotype was seen a few times. J is TRBJ1-3 and V is TRBV4-1; D is unclear. The CDR3 totals 16 residues. V lost 1 base, J lost 0 bases, and 10 bases lay in between. Germline loops: CDR1 MGHRA, CDR2 YSYEKL. The CDR3 region has the DNA TGCGCCAGCAGCCAAGTGATGGCCCTCTCTGGAAACACCATATATTTT. Protein sequence: CASSQVMALSGNTIYF.

This clonotype was detected a few times. At one boundary the junction diverges from the germline segment, which might be a read error. The CDR3 nucleotides are TGCGCCAGCACCTGGGGCGGGAGCACCGATACGCAGTATTTT. Amino acids: CASTWGGSTDTQYF. The chain employs TRBV5-1 and TRBJ2-3; 7 bases align to TRBD2. There are 14 residues in the CDR3. Germline CDR1 is SGHRS and CDR2 is YFSETQ.

This clonotype was recorded many times. The chain uses TRBV12-3 or TRBV12-4 and TRBJ2-5; maybe TRBD1 (6 bases). This CDR3 is 13 amino acids long. With 1 base removed from V and 5 bases from J, the gap between germline ends came to 8 bases. The CDR3 DNA reads as TGTGCCAGCAGTTTAGGCCAGGGGGAGACCCAGTACTTC. Translating gives CASSLGQGETQYF.